This TCR beta chain emerged from a study of blood T cell repertoires in COVID-19. The CDR3 sequence is 18 residues long. Unmatched junction bases numbered 11, after V lost 3 bases and J lost 6 bases. In germline, CDR1 is KGHDR, CDR2 SFDVKD. TCRdb's table, derived via immunoSEQ multiplex PCR, lists solely in-frame clones and lacks some. The sample records 150,000 to 200,000 clones, approximately 79% being singletons. This TCR was sampled from a woman of 80 years or more with acute or convalescent COVID-19. This sequence joins TRBV24-1 and TRBJ2-1; 12 bases map to TRBD2. The source material was peripheral blood. The CDR3 reads CATSDPTSLAGGPNEQFF. CDR3 DNA: TGTGCCACCAGTGATCCGACAAGCCTAGCGGGAGGGCCCAATGAGCAGTTCTTC.